These 9 T cell receptor beta chains were all obtained from the same sample, sequenced in a study of blood T cell repertoires in COVID-19. Profiling relied on immunoSEQ multiplex PCR, and the TCRdb table lists in-frame clones only, not all of them. The table shows 110,000 to 150,000 clones, with roughly 90% occurring only once. Sequencing used peripheral blood. The receptors stem from a man in his fifties or sixties with active or convalescent COVID-19.

The chain links TRBV24-1 to TRBJ2-2; D not resolved. CDR1 and CDR2 from the germline V gene are KGHDR and SFDVKD. The V and J ends lost 2 bases and 9 bases respectively, with 9 bases between them. This CDR3 comprises 13 residues. CDR3 coding DNA: TGTGCCACCAGTGATTACGGCAGGAGGGAGCTGTTTTTT. Translation gives CATSDYGRRELFF.

The table lists this clone with a count of one. This rearrangement joins TRBV4-3 to TRBJ1-2; no definite D call. The CDR3 covers 15 residues. CDR1 is LGHNA, CDR2 YSLEER, per germline. V was cut by 0 bases and J by 8 bases, with 16 bases left in between. CDR3 sequence: CASSQEGYSAGGYTF. DNA for the CDR3: TGCGCCAGCAGCCAAGAGGGCTACTCAGCGGGCGGCTACACCTTC.

The chain is built from TRBV7-2 and TRBJ2-2; the D gene is possibly TRBD1 (5 bases). Germline V CDR1 and CDR2: SGHTA, FQGNSA. The germline V and J ends were trimmed by 4 bases and 6 bases, with 9 bases remaining between them. This CDR3 spans 13 amino acids. The CDR3 DNA is TGTGCCAGCAGCTCAGGGATGGCCGGGGAGCTGTTTTTT. Translation: CASSSGMAGELFF.

The chain joins TRBV28 to TRBJ1-5; D possibly corresponds to TRBD1 (5 bases). The CDR3 totals 16 residues. Germline CDR1 is MDHEN and CDR2 is SYDVKM. Trimming took off 7 bases at V and 2 bases at J, with 18 bases between the two ends. The CDR3 DNA reads TGTGCCAGCACGAGTTTACCGGGGGGAGGCAATCAGCCCCAGCATTTT. This gives the protein CASTSLPGGGNQPQHF.

The V gene is TRBV12-3 or TRBV12-4, the J gene TRBJ1-2; D is unclear. Trimming took 5 bases from V and 9 from J, leaving 10 bases between them. The CDR3 covers 11 residues. CDR3 coding DNA: TGTGCCAGCAGTGGCGGGGTTAGCTACACCTTC. This translates into CASSGGVSYTF.

The rearrangement joins TRBV19 to TRBJ2-1, with 10 bases that match TRBD1. Germline trimming cut 6 bases from V and 9 bases from J; bases unmatched to any gene: 5. CDR1 LNHDA and CDR2 SQIVND come from the germline V gene (reference sequence). This CDR3 has 13 amino acids. DNA of the CDR3: TGTGCCAGTAGGCGAGGGACAGGGGTTGAGCAGTTCTTC. It codes for CASRRGTGVEQFF.

The rearrangement links TRBV3-1 (or the pseudogene TRBV3-2) to TRBJ1-4; D not resolved. This CDR3 is built from 13 residues. V was shortened by 0 bases and J by 8 bases, with 7 bases between the two germline ends. Germline CDR1 and CDR2: LGHDT and YNNKEL (reference sequence). CDR3 nucleotides: TGTGCCAGCAGCCAAGATCGTGAGGAAAAACTGTTTTTT. Its protein product is CASSQDREEKLFF.

The genes are TRBV12-3 or TRBV12-4 and TRBJ1-5; D ambiguous. The CDR3 runs 13 residues. The DNA of the CDR3 is TGTGCTACGCAACAGAATAGCAATCAGCCCCAGCATTTT. Encoded protein: CATQQNSNQPQHF.

The gene calls are TRBV10-2 and TRBJ2-1; no reliable D call. The CDR3 sequence is 13 residues long. The germline V and J ends were trimmed by 7 bases and 2 bases, with 9 bases remaining between them. CDR1 is WSHSY, CDR2 SAAADI, per germline. The CDR3 loop is CASNRSPYNEQFF. CDR3 DNA: TGCGCCAGCAATCGGAGTCCCTACAATGAGCAGTTCTTC.